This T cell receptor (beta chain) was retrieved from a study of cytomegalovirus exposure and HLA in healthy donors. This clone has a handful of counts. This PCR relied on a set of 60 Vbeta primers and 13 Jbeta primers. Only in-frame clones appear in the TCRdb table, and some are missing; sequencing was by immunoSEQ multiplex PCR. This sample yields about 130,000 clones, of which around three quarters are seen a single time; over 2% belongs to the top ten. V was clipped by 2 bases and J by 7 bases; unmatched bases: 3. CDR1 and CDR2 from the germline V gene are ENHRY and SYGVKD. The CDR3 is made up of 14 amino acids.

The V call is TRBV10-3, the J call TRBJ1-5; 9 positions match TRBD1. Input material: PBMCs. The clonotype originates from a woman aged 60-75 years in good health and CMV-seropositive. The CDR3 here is CAISETGGRQPQHF. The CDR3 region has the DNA TGTGCCATCAGTGAGACAGGGGGCCGACAGCCCCAGCATTTT.